This passage covers 16 T cell receptor beta chains from one sample sequenced in a study of cytomegalovirus exposure and HLA in healthy donors. Profiling relied on immunoSEQ multiplex PCR, and the TCRdb table lists in-frame clones only, not all of them. Of some 130,000 clones in the sample, 84% were seen once. Sequencing used PBMCs. The receptor source for this set is a woman aged 25 to 39 in good health and CMV-seronegative.

The V call is TRBV5-4, the J call TRBJ1-2, with a tentative D call TRBD1 (6 bases). The CDR3 has 14 residues. Between the trimmed V and J ends, which lost 4 bases and 4 bases, there was a span of 14 bases. CDR1 is SGHNT and CDR2 is YYREEE in the germline V gene (reference sequence). CDR3 region: CASSQIQGSYGYTF. CDR3 sequence (DNA): TGTGCCAGCAGCCAAATACAGGGCTCCTATGGCTACACCTTC.

This chain joins TRBV19 and TRBJ1-2; 8 positions agree with TRBD1. CDR1 LNHDA and CDR2 SQIVND come from the germline V gene (reference sequence). Trimming took 8 bases from V and 3 from J; bases not matched to a gene: 8. There are 14 residues in the CDR3. Written as DNA, the CDR3 is TGTGCCAGTCATCCGGACAGGGAGTACTATGGCTACACCTTC. Encoded protein: CASHPDREYYGYTF.

A few counts support this clone. The chain carries TRBV7-2 and TRBJ2-5, with TRBD2 as a possible D gene (6 bases). The CDR3 is made up of 14 amino acids. Germline lookup yields CDR1 SGHTA and CDR2 FQGNSA. V was pared by 4 bases and J by 5 bases, with 14 bases between. The CDR3 protein is CASSSRTTMETQYF. The CDR3 DNA sequence: TGTGCCAGCAGCTCGAGGACTACTATGGAGACCCAGTACTTC.

The rearrangement links TRBV2 to TRBJ1-4, with D hard to call. Deletions cut 9 bases from V and 8 bases from J, with 10 bases between. This CDR3 is built from 11 residues. The germline V gene has CDR1 SNHLY and CDR2 FYNNEI. For the CDR3, the DNA is TGTGCCAGTTCTATTTTGGAAAAACTGTTTTTT. Its protein product is CASSILEKLFF.

The CDR3 is CASSGQGMSNYGYTF. The CDR3 DNA reads TGTGCCAGCAGCGGACAGGGCATGTCTAACTATGGCTACACCTTC. The V gene is TRBV7-9, the J gene TRBJ1-2; 8 bases are shared with TRBD1. The CDR3 totals 15 residues. CDR1 is SEHNR and CDR2 is FQNEAQ in the germline V gene (reference sequence). The junction had 5 bases not matched to a gene; V was cut back by 5 bases and J by 0 bases. Using reference TRBV7-9 and TRBJ1-2 for the parts outside the CDR3, the full variable domain is DTGVSQNPRHKITKRGQNVTFRCDPISEHNRLYWYRQTLGQGPEFLTYFQNEAQLEKSRLLSDRFSAERPKGSFSTLEIQRTEQGDSAMYLCASSGQGMSNYGYTFGSGTRLTVV.

The chain employs TRBV5-4 and TRBJ2-1; 9 nucleotides agree with TRBD2. CDR3 size: 15 residues. The V gene end was trimmed by 7 bases and the J gene end by 3 bases; junction bases not matched to a gene: 8. Germline CDR1 is SGHNT and CDR2 is YYREEE (reference sequence). CDR3 sequence reads: CASGERGANYNEQFF. The CDR3 DNA follows: TGTGCCAGCGGAGAGCGGGGGGCAAACTACAATGAGCAGTTCTTC.

This clone was observed a handful of times. V and J are TRBV5-4 and TRBJ2-5, with TRBD2 matching 12 bases. Looked up from germline, CDR1 is SGHNT and CDR2 is YYREEE (reference sequence). V was clipped by 7 bases and J by 5 bases; unmatched bases: 9. The length of the CDR3 is 15 residues. The CDR3, as DNA: TGTGCCAGCGGGGCTAGCGGGGGGGCCGATGAGACCCAGTACTTC. Its translation is CASGASGGADETQYF.

In its sample, this clone was seen once. V gene TRBV28 combines with J gene TRBJ2-7, with D maybe TRBD2 (6 bases). The germline V gene encodes CDR1 MDHEN and CDR2 SYDVKM. The V end lost 6 bases, the J end lost 6 bases, and 21 bases lay between the germline ends. The CDR3 consists of 15 residues. DNA of the CDR3: TGTGCCAGCAGCATTGGGGTTTGGGGGGTCAGCGAGCAGTACTTC. This gives the protein CASSIGVWGVSEQYF. The full variable domain, rest sourced from reference TRBV28 and TRBJ2-7, is DVKVTQSSRYLVKRTGEKVFLECVQDMDHENMFWYRQDPGLGLRLIYFSYDVKMKEKGDIPEGYSVSREKKERFSLILESASTNQTSMYLCASSIGVWGVSEQYFGPGTRLTVT.

The chain employs TRBV7-9 and TRBJ2-5, with a tentative D call TRBD1 (5 bases). Germline assignment: CDR1 SEHNR and CDR2 FQNEAQ (reference sequence). V was trimmed by 3 bases and J by 2 bases, leaving 13 bases between them. This CDR3 is 15 amino acids long. CDR3 sequence (DNA): TGTGCCAGCAGCTTCGGACACACAACGCAAGAGACCCAGTACTTC. Translating it yields CASSFGHTTQETQYF. The full variable domain, completed using reference TRBV7-9 and TRBJ2-5, is DTGVSQNPRHKITKRGQNVTFRCDPISEHNRLYWYRQTLGQGPEFLTYFQNEAQLEKSRLLSDRFSAERPKGSFSTLEIQRTEQGDSAMYLCASSFGHTTQETQYFGPGTRLLVL.

The genes are TRBV6-1 and TRBJ1-5; D ambiguous. CDR3 size: 16 residues. V shed 2 bases and J shed 0 bases, with 11 bases lying between them. CDR1 and CDR2 (germline): MNHNS, SASEGT. CDR3 region: CASSERGYNSNQPQHF. In DNA, the CDR3 is TGTGCCAGCAGTGAACGGGGTTATAATAGCAATCAGCCCCAGCATTTT.

The chain joins TRBV28 to TRBJ2-3; possibly TRBD2 for D (6 bases). V was trimmed by 6 bases and J by 1 base, leaving 20 bases between them. This CDR3 has 17 residues. Germline assignment: CDR1 MDHEN and CDR2 SYDVKM. Here the CDR3 DNA reads TGTGCCAGCAGCCCCGTGAGAGGAGGGTTGGGCACAGATACGCAGTATTTT. Protein sequence: CASSPVRGGLGTDTQYF. The full variable domain, in which reference TRBV28 and TRBJ2-3 provide the parts outside the CDR3, is DVKVTQSSRYLVKRTGEKVFLECVQDMDHENMFWYRQDPGLGLRLIYFSYDVKMKEKGDIPEGYSVSREKKERFSLILESASTNQTSMYLCASSPVRGGLGTDTQYFGPGTRLTVL.

This chain links TRBV7-2 with TRBJ2-7; 8 bases map to TRBD2. V was clipped by 0 bases and J by 0 bases; unmatched bases: 4. Germline V gives CDR1 SGHTA, CDR2 FQGNSA. This CDR3 is built from 16 residues. CDR3 sequence: CASSLAGAGASYEQYF. The CDR3 region has the DNA TGTGCCAGCAGCTTAGCGGGAGCGGGGGCCTCCTACGAGCAGTACTTC.

This chain uses TRBV2 with TRBJ2-3; 10 nucleotides align to TRBD2. V lost 8 bases to trimming and J lost 3 bases; unmatched junction nucleotides: 5. The CDR3 contains 14 residues. From germline, CDR1 is SNHLY and CDR2 FYNNEI. This CDR3 reads CASPKAGGTDTQYF. For the CDR3, the DNA is TGTGCCAGCCCCAAAGCGGGGGGGACAGATACGCAGTATTTT.

The chain combines TRBV30 with TRBJ2-1; 8 bases are shared with TRBD1. J was trimmed by 6 bases and V by 1 base; bases with no gene match: 2. The CDR3 has 13 amino acids. Germline values: CDR1 GTSNPN, CDR2 SVGIG (reference sequence). DNA for the CDR3: TGTGCCTGGAGTGGTACAGGGGGCAATGAGCAGTTCTTC. It specifies CAWSGTGGNEQFF.

V and J are TRBV19 and TRBJ1-6; a weak D match, TRBD1 (6 bases). V gave up 2 bases and J gave up 9 bases, with 11 bases separating them. Germline CDR1 is LNHDA and CDR2 is SQIVND (reference sequence). The CDR3 has 14 amino acids. In nucleotides, the CDR3 is TGTGCCAGTAGTATAAGGGGGAGGGGTTCACCCCTCCACTTT. Translating gives CASSIRGRGSPLHF.

This chain uses TRBV9 with TRBJ1-2; the match to TRBD1 covers 11 bases. The CDR3 sequence is 15 residues long. Germline CDR1 is SGDLS and CDR2 is YYNGEE. V gave up 3 bases and J gave up 6 bases; unmatched junction bases: 7. The CDR3 protein is CASSAQDRGLNGYTF. CDR3 sequence (DNA): TGTGCCAGCAGCGCCCAGGACAGGGGGCTAAATGGCTACACCTTC.